Listed here are 2 T cell receptor beta chains from one sample, sequenced in a study of beta chain features in type 1 diabetes. Investigators reverse transcribed all isolated RNA, so they sequenced expressed TCRB transcripts. TCRdb's table, derived via immunoSEQ multiplex PCR, lists solely in-frame clones and lacks some. The sample has 200,000 to 250,000 clones; 55% to 70% are singletons. The sequenced sample consisted of naive CD4+ T cells from blood. Receptor source: a man aged 25-45 years in good health.

This clone appeared a single time. The chain recombines TRBV29-1 with TRBJ2-1, with 14 positions matching TRBD2. The CDR3 runs to 14 residues. The germline V gene has CDR1 SQVTM and CDR2 ANQGSEA. Trimming at V came to 7 bases and at J to 7 bases, leaving 6 bases not matched to a gene. CDR3 amino acids: CSASTSGRVNEQFF. DNA of the CDR3: TGCAGCGCTTCGACTAGCGGGAGGGTTAATGAGCAGTTCTTC.

The rearrangement uses TRBV18 and TRBJ2-7, with 7 nucleotides matching TRBD1. The CDR3 spans 13 residues. Germline V gives CDR1 KGHSH, CDR2 LQKENI. J lost 5 bases, V lost 3 bases, and 4 bases had no gene match. The CDR3 loop is CASSPLTGNEQYF. Here the CDR3 DNA reads TGTGCCAGCTCACCCTTGACAGGGAACGAGCAGTACTTC.